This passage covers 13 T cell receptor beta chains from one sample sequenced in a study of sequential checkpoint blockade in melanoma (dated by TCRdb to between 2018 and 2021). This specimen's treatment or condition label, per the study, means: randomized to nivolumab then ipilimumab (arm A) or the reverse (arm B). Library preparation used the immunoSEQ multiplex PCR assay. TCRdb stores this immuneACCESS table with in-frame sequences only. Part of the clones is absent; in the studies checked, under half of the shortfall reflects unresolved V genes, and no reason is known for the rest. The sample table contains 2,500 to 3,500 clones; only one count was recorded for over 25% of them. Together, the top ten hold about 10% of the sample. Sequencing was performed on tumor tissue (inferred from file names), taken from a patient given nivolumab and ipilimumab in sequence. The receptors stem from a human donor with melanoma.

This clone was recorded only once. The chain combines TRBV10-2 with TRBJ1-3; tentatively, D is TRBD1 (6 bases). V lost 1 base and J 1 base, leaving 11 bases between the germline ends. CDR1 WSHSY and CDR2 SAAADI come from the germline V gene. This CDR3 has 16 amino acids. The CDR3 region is CASSEYQGPSGNTIYF. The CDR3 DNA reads TGCGCCAGCAGTGAGTATCAGGGGCCTTCTGGAAACACCATATATTTT.

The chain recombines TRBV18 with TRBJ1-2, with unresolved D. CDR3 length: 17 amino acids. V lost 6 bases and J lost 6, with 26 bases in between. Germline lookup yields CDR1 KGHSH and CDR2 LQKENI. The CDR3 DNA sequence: TGTGCCAGCTCGCCCCCAGTCTTATATACGGCGGGGAATGGCTACACCTTC. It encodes CASSPPVLYTAGNGYTF.

The CDR3 DNA reads as TGTGCCAGCAGTGACTCACGGTGGGGCCTCGCCACCATATATTTT. This gives the protein CASSDSRWGLATIYF. The chain couples TRBV25-1 to TRBJ1-3; D possibly corresponds to TRBD1 (5 bases). Trimming pared 3 bases from V and 9 bases from J, leaving 18 bases between. Germline CDR1 reads MGHDK; CDR2 reads SYGVNS. The CDR3 length is 15 residues.

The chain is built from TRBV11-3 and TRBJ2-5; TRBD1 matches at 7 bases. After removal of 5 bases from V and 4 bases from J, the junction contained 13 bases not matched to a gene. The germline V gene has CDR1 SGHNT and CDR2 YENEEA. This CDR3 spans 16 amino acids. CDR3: CASSATGAQGRETQYF. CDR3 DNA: TGTGCCAGCAGCGCCACAGGGGCGCAAGGAAGAGAGACCCAGTACTTC.

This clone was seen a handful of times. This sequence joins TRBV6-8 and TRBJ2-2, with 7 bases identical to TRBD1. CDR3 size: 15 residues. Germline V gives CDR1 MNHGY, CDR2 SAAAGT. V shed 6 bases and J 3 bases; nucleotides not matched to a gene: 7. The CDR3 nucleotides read TGTGCCAGCAGCGTTGACGGGACAGACACCGGGGAGCTGTTTTTT. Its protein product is CASSVDGTDTGELFF.

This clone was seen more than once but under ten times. The CDR3 nucleotides read TGTGCCAGCAGTCCCCCACAGGGCCGGACTGAAGCTTTCTTT. Protein product: CASSPPQGRTEAFF. This chain links TRBV6-8 with TRBJ1-1; D possibly corresponds to TRBD1 (6 bases). This CDR3 contains 14 residues. Germline V gives CDR1 MNHGY, CDR2 SAAAGT. Between the trimmed V and J ends, which lost 5 bases and 5 bases, there was a span of 15 bases.

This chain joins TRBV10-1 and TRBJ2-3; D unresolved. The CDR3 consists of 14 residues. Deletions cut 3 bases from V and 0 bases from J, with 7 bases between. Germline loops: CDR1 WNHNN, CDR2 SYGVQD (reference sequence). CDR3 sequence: CASSEGGSTDTQYF. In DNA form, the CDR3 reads TGCGCCAGCAGTGAAGGCGGCAGCACAGATACGCAGTATTTT.

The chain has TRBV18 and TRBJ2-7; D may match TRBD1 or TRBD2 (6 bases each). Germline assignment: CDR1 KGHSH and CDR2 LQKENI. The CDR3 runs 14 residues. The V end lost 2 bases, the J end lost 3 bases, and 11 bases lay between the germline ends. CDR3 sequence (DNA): TGTGCCAGCTCACCAGGTAGGGGGGACTACGAGCAGTACTTC. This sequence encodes CASSPGRGDYEQYF.

The CDR3 DNA is TGTGCCAGCAGTCCCGAGACAGGGGGCCTCCGCTACGAGCAGTACTTC. It codes for CASSPETGGLRYEQYF. The V and J genes are TRBV28 and TRBJ2-7; 10 bases map to TRBD1. Germline CDR1 MDHEN, CDR2 SYDVKM. CDR3 size: 16 residues. The V gene end was trimmed by 5 bases and the J gene end by 3 bases; junction bases not matched to a gene: 10.

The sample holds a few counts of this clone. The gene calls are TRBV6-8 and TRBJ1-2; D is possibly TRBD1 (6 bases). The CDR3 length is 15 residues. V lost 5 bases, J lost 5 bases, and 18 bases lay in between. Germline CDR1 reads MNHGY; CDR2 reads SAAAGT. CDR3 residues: CASSPRGGRGYGYTF. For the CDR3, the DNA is TGTGCCAGCAGTCCTAGAGGGGGGCGAGGATATGGCTACACCTTC.

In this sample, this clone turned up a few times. CDR3: CASSARTSGTDTQYF. The DNA for the CDR3 is TGTGCCAGCAGTGCTCGGACTAGCGGCACAGATACGCAGTATTTT. The chain joins TRBV9 to TRBJ2-3; 9 bases align to TRBD2. The germline gives CDR1 SGDLS, CDR2 YYNGEE. After removal of 5 bases from V and 1 base from J, the junction contained 5 bases not matched to a gene. The CDR3 loop spans 15 amino acids.

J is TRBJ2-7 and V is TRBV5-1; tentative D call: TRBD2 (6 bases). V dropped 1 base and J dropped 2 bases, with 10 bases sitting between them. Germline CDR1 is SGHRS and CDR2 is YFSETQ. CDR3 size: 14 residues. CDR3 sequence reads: CASSLLGGTYEQYF. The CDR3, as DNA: TGCGCCAGCAGCTTGTTGGGAGGAACCTACGAGCAGTACTTC.

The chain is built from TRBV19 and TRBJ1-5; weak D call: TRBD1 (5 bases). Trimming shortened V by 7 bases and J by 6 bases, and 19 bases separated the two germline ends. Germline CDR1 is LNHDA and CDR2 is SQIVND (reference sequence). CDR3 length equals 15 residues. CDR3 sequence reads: CASTDLRGDGQPQHF. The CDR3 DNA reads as TGTGCCAGTACCGACCTTCGGGGGGACGGTCAGCCCCAGCATTTT.